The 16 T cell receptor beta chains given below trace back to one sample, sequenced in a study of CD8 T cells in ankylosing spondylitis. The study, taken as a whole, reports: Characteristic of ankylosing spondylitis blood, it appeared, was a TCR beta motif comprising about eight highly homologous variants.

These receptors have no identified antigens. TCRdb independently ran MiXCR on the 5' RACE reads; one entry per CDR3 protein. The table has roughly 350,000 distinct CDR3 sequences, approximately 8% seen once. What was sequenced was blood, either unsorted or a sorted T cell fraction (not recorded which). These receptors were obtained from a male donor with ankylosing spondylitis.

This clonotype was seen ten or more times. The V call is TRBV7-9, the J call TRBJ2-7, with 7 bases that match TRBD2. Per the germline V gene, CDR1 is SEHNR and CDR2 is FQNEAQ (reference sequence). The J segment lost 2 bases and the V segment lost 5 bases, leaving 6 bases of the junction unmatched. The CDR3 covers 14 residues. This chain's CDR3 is CASSRSGDPYEQYF. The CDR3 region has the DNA TGTGCCAGCAGCCGAAGCGGGGACCCCTACGAGCAGTACTTC.

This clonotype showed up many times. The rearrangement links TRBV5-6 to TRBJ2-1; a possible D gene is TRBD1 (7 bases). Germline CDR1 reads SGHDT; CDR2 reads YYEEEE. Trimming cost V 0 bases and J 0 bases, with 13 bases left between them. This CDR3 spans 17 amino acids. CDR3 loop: CASSLAGGDSSYNEQFF. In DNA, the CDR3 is TGTGCCAGCAGCTTGGCCGGCGGGGACAGCTCCTACAATGAGCAGTTCTTC.

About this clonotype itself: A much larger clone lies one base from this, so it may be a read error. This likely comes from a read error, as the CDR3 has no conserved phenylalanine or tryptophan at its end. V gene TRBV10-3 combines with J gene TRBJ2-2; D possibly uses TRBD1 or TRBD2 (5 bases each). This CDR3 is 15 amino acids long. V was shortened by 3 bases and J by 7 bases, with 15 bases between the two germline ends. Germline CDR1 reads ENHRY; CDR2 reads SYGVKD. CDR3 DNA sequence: TGTGCCATCAGTGATACTCAGCCGAGGGGCGGGGAGCTGTTTATT. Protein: CAISDTQPRGGELFI.

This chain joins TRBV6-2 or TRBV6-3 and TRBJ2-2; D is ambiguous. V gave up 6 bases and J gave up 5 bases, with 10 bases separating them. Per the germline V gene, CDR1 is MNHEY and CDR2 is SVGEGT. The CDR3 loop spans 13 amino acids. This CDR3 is CASSQSRTGELFF. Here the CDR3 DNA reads TGTGCCAGCAGCCAATCAAGGACCGGGGAGCTGTTTTTT.

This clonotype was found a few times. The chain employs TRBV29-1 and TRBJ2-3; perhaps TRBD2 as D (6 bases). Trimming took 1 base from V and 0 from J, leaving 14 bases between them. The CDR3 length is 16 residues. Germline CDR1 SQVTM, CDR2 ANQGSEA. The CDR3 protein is CSVEGSGGVSTDTQYF. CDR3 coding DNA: TGCAGCGTTGAAGGAAGTGGCGGGGTTAGCACAGATACGCAGTATTTT.

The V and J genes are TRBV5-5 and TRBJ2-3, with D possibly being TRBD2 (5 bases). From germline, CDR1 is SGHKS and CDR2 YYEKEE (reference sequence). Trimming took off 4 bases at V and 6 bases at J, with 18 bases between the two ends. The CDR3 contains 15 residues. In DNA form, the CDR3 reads TGTGCCAGCAGCCCTGTAGGGCAAACGGGGGATACGCAGTATTTT. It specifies CASSPVGQTGDTQYF.

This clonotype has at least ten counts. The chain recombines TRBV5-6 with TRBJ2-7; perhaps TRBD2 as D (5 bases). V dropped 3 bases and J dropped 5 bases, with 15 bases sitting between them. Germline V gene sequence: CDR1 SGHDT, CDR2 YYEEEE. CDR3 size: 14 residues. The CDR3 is CASSSSGGGHEQYF. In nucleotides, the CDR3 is TGTGCCAGCAGCTCCAGCGGTGGAGGCCACGAGCAGTACTTC. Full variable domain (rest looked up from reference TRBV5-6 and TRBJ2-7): DAGVTQSPTHLIKTRGQQVTLRCSPKSGHDTVSWYQQALGQGPQFIFQYYEEEERQRGNFPDRFSGHQFPNYSSELNVNALLLGDSALYLCASSSSGGGHEQYFGPGTRLTVT.

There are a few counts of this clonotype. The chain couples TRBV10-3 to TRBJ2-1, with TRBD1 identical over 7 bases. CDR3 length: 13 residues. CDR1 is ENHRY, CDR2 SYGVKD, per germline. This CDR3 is CTSTGEGYNEQFF. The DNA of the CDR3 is TGTACCTCAACAGGGGAAGGGTACAATGAGCAGTTCTTC.

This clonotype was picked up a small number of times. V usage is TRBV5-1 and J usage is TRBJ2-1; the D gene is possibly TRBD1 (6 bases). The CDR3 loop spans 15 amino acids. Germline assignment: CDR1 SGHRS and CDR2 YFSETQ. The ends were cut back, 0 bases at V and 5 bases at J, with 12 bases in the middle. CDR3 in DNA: TGCGCCAGCAGCTTGGTGGTCCGGGACAACAATGAGCAGTTCTTC. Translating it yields CASSLVVRDNNEQFF.

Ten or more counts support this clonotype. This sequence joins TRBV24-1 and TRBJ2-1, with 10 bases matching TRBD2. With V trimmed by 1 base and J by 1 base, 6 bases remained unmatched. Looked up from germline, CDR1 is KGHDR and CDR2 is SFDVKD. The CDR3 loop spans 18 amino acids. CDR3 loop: CATSDFASGSGSYNEQFF. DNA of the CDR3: TGTGCCACCAGTGATTTTGCTAGCGGGAGTGGATCCTACAATGAGCAGTTCTTC.

CDR3 sequence reads: CASSHFAGTSGKNIQYF. The CDR3 DNA reads as TGTGCCAGCAGCCATTTCGCCGGGACTAGCGGTAAAAACATTCAGTACTTC. The chain has TRBV14 and TRBJ2-4; the match to TRBD2 covers 11 bases. The CDR3 consists of 17 residues. CDR1 and CDR2 from the germline V gene are SGHDN and FVKESK. With V trimmed by 3 bases and J by 4 bases, 8 bases remained unmatched.

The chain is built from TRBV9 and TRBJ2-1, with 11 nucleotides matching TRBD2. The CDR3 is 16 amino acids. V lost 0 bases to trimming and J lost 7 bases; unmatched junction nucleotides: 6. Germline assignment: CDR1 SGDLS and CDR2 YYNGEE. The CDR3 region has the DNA TGTGCCAGCAGCGTAGGGCTAGCGGGGGGTTGGAATGAGCAGTTCTTC. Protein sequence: CASSVGLAGGWNEQFF.

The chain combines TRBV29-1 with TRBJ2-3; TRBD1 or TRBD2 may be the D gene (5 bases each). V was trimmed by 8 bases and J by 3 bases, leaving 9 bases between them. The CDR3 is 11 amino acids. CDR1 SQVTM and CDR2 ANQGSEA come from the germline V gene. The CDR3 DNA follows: TGCAGCACTGGGGGAACAGATACGCAGTATTTT. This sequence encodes CSTGGTDTQYF.

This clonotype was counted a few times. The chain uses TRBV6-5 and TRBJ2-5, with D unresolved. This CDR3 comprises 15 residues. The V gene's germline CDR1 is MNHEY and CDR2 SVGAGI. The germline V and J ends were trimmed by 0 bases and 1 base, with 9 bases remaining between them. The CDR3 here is CASSYSPTPQETQYF. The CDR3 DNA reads TGTGCCAGCAGTTACTCCCCGACACCCCAAGAGACCCAGTACTTC.

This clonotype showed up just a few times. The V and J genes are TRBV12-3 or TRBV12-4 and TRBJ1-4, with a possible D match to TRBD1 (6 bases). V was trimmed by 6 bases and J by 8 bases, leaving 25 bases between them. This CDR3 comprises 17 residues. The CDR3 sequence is CASSPPRQGITGEKLFF. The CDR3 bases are TGTGCCAGCAGCCCTCCGCGACAAGGAATCACAGGGGAAAAACTGTTTTTT.

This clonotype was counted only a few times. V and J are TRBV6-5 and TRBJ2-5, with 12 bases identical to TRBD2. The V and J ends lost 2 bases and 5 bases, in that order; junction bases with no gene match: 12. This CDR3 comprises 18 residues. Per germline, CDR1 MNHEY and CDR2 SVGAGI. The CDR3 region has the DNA TGTGCCAGCAGTTACCCTAGCGGGAGGGCCCTCACGCCGGAGACCCAGTACTTC. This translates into CASSYPSGRALTPETQYF.